Below, 8 T cell receptor beta chains from the same sample are listed, as sequenced in a study of response to subunit inactivated influenza vaccine. TCRdb passed the RT-PCR reads through MiXCR, listing each CDR3 protein once. The sample consists of just under 550,000 distinct CDR3 sequences, 20% to 25% of them appearing once. Another study also made use of these data, one on T cells expressing NK-cell markers. That paper adds: With UMIs, 5'RACE template switching was used to make TCR beta cDNA.

Material: CD4+ T cells sorted from PBMCs, obtained about 11 days after vaccination. These receptors all stem from a man in his fifties who received an inactivated influenza vaccine.

The chain links TRBV12-3 or TRBV12-4 to TRBJ1-3; no clear D gene. The CDR3 is 11 residues long. Trimming pared 2 bases from V and 14 bases from J, leaving 10 bases between. The CDR3 here is CASSLFRFLYF. In nucleotides, the CDR3 is TGTGCCAGCAGTTTATTCCGTTTCCTATATTTT.

The V gene is TRBV11-1, the J gene TRBJ2-1; maybe TRBD2 (5 bases). CDR1 SGHAT and CDR2 FQDESV come from the germline V gene (reference sequence). This CDR3 contains 16 residues. V was clipped by 6 bases and J by 0 bases, with 15 bases between them. CDR3 loop: CASRWRLGPSYNEQFF. The CDR3 DNA follows: TGTGCCAGCAGGTGGAGGTTGGGCCCCTCCTACAATGAGCAGTTCTTC.

The chain couples TRBV4-3 to TRBJ2-7; D gene ambiguous. V dropped 3 bases and J dropped 5 bases, with 8 bases sitting between them. The CDR3 runs 12 residues. Germline CDR1 is LGHNA and CDR2 is YSLEER. For the CDR3, the DNA is TGCGCCAGCAGCCATGGCTGGGACGAGCAGTACTTC. Its protein product is CASSHGWDEQYF.

This clonotype was detected a few times. This chain links TRBV7-2 with TRBJ2-1; 13 positions match TRBD2. V shed 5 bases, J shed 5 bases, and the junction held 9 bases outside the gene matches. This CDR3 is built from 17 residues. Looked up from germline, CDR1 is SGHTA and CDR2 is FQGNSA. DNA for the CDR3: TGTGCCAGCAGCAGATGGACTAGCGGGGGCCTAAACAATGAGCAGTTCTTC. It yields the protein CASSRWTSGGLNNEQFF.

The J gene is TRBJ2-3, the V gene TRBV6-1; possibly TRBD2 for D (7 bases). The CDR3 is 17 amino acids. V was trimmed by 7 bases and J by 4 bases, leaving 24 bases between them. Germline CDR1 is MNHNS and CDR2 is SASEGT. The CDR3 is CASNDDRRGGFADTQYF. In DNA form, the CDR3 reads TGTGCCAGCAACGATGATCGCCGCGGGGGCTTTGCAGATACGCAGTATTTT.

A few counts support this clonotype. The rearrangement joins TRBV10-3 to TRBJ2-1, with TRBD2 matching over 10 bases. The germline V gene has CDR1 ENHRY and CDR2 SYGVKD. The CDR3 runs 16 residues. Unmatched junction bases numbered 6, after V lost 3 bases and J lost 4 bases. The CDR3 nucleotides read TGTGCCATCAGTGACCCAGGACTAGCGGCATACAATGAGCAGTTCTTC. This codes for CAISDPGLAAYNEQFF.

V gene TRBV20-1 combines with J gene TRBJ2-3; D gene ambiguous. Trimming took 4 bases from V and 3 from J, leaving 5 bases between them. The CDR3 spans 11 residues. Germline CDR1 is DFQATT and CDR2 is SNEGSKA (reference sequence). CDR3: CSAIRTDTQYF. Written as DNA, the CDR3 is TGCAGTGCTATCCGAACAGATACGCAGTATTTT.

This clonotype showed up just a few times. V usage is TRBV19 and J usage is TRBJ1-5, with unresolved D. Germline CDR1 LNHDA, CDR2 SQIVND (reference sequence). The CDR3 covers 15 residues. V lost 3 bases to trimming and J lost 1 base, with 10 bases between them. CDR3: CASSIFGESNQPQHF. The CDR3 bases are TGTGCCAGTAGTATTTTCGGGGAGAGCAATCAGCCCCAGCATTTT.